The 4 T cell receptor beta chains given below trace back to one sample, sequenced in a study of blood T cell repertoires in COVID-19. TCRdb's table, derived via immunoSEQ multiplex PCR, lists solely in-frame clones and lacks some. Of some 73,000 clones in the sample, 84% are singletons; the top ten hold 25% to 30%. The material sequenced was peripheral blood. The receptors originated from a human donor in a cohort sampled during active COVID-19.

The chain employs TRBV4-3 and TRBJ2-2; perhaps TRBD2 as D (6 bases). The CDR3 has 15 amino acids. V was pared by 0 bases and J by 4 bases, with 9 bases between. Germline lookup yields CDR1 LGHNA and CDR2 YSLEER. The CDR3 coding sequence is TGCGCCAGCAGCCAAGATTTGCGGGGCACCGGGGAGCTGTTTTTT. It codes for CASSQDLRGTGELFF.

J is TRBJ2-7 and V is TRBV5-6; D perhaps matches TRBD1 (7 bases). The CDR3 contains 13 residues. Trimming took 0 bases from V and 6 from J, leaving 10 bases between them. Germline CDR1 is SGHDT and CDR2 is YYEEEE. The CDR3 is CASSLGQGGEQYF. The CDR3 DNA follows: TGTGCCAGCAGCTTGGGGCAGGGGGGCGAGCAGTACTTC.

This chain joins TRBV5-4 and TRBJ1-1, with 7 positions matching TRBD1. J was trimmed by 1 base and V by 3 bases; bases with no gene match: 3. The V gene's germline CDR1 is SGHNT and CDR2 YYREEE (reference sequence). This CDR3 has 14 amino acids. The CDR3 spells CASSYTGANTEAFF. CDR3 DNA sequence: TGTGCCAGCAGCTACACAGGGGCGAACACTGAAGCTTTCTTT.

This clone was observed a handful of times. This chain uses TRBV7-8 with TRBJ2-7; no clear D gene. The V gene's germline CDR1 is SGHVS and CDR2 FQNEAQ. Trimming removed 5 bases from V and 0 bases from J, with 5 bases in between. The CDR3 has 12 residues. CDR3 amino acids: CASSPRSYEQYF. The CDR3 DNA sequence: TGTGCCAGCAGCCCTCGCTCCTACGAGCAGTACTTC.